The 18 T cell receptor beta chains below were found in one sample sequenced in a study of siplizumab effects on memory and regulatory T cells. Their recognized antigens are unknown. Repertoires were generated with immunoSEQ multiplex PCR, while TCRdb's copy carries only in-frame clones and drops some. The sample has 13,000 to 15,000 clones, approximately 48% seen once. A roughly six-day coculture at 37°C was performed with the mixed lymphocyte reaction cells. The sample taken for sequencing was CFSE-low (dividing) CD4+ T cells sorted from an allogeneic mixed lymphocyte reaction. All receptors come from a human donor in good health; the cells came from an allogeneic mixed lymphocyte reaction.

V and J are TRBV19 and TRBJ2-5, with D maybe TRBD1 (5 bases). Germline V gene lookup returns CDR1 LNHDA and CDR2 SQIVND (reference sequence). CDR3 length: 14 amino acids. V was cut by 9 bases and J by 1 base, with 15 bases left in between. CDR3 sequence: CASINTGLQETQYF. The CDR3 DNA reads TGTGCCAGCATTAACACAGGTCTCCAAGAGACCCAGTACTTC.

This clone was seen only a few times. The chain carries TRBV7-9 and TRBJ1-1, with D possibly matching TRBD1 (5 bases). The CDR3 is made up of 11 amino acids. In germline, CDR1 is SEHNR, CDR2 FQNEAQ (reference sequence). V dropped 1 base and J dropped 8 bases, with 5 bases sitting between them. The CDR3: CASSLGTEAFF. The CDR3 coding sequence is TGTGCCAGCAGCTTAGGGACAGAAGCTTTCTTT.

This clone has only a few counts. The chain combines TRBV6-1 with TRBJ1-4; tentatively, D is TRBD1 (6 bases). V was clipped by 6 bases and J by 6 bases, with 17 bases between them. Germline CDR1 and CDR2: MNHNS and SASEGT. This CDR3 spans 15 amino acids. The CDR3 sequence: CASRSGGAGDEKLFF. Here the CDR3 DNA reads TGTGCCAGCAGGAGCGGGGGGGCTGGTGATGAAAAACTGTTTTTT.

The chain joins TRBV5-1 to TRBJ2-3, with D perhaps matching TRBD1 (5 bases). The V end was cut by 0 bases, the J end by 2 bases, with 7 bases between. Germline CDR1 and CDR2: SGHRS and YFSETQ. The CDR3 sequence is 14 residues long. The chain's CDR3 is CASSLGQSTDTQYF. The CDR3 DNA follows: TGCGCCAGCAGCTTGGGACAGTCCACAGATACGCAGTATTTT.

The chain employs TRBV30 and TRBJ1-1; 7 bases fit TRBD1. Trimming cost V 4 bases and J 5 bases; bases outside gene matches: 7. Germline assignment: CDR1 GTSNPN and CDR2 SVGIG (reference sequence). The CDR3 is 13 amino acids. Written as DNA, the CDR3 is TGTGCCTGGAATAGACAGGGTGGGACTGAAGCTTTCTTT. This sequence encodes CAWNRQGGTEAFF.

In this sample, this clone turned up a few times. The V gene is TRBV18, the J gene TRBJ2-5, with D unclear. V dropped 2 bases and J dropped 3 bases, with 7 bases sitting between them. The CDR3 covers 13 residues. Germline CDR1 KGHSH, CDR2 LQKENI. CDR3 region: CASSPSWEETQYF. The CDR3 DNA follows: TGTGCCAGCTCACCAAGCTGGGAAGAGACCCAGTACTTC.

The chain recombines TRBV14 with TRBJ1-1; D gene ambiguous. There are 14 residues in the CDR3. V was shortened by 1 base and J by 0 bases, with 6 bases between the two germline ends. The germline CDR1 and CDR2 sequences are SGHDN and FVKESK. This CDR3 is CASSQGRMNTEAFF. Written as DNA, the CDR3 is TGTGCCAGCAGCCAAGGACGGATGAACACTGAAGCTTTCTTT.

Sample share makes this clone medium-sized. This CDR3 is CASSPNDGNTIYF. The CDR3 DNA reads as TGTGCCAGCTCACCAAATGACGGAAACACCATATATTTT. V and J are TRBV18 and TRBJ1-3, with D unresolved. Germline-derived CDR1 and CDR2 are KGHSH and LQKENI. Trimming took off 2 bases at V and 4 bases at J, with 6 bases between the two ends. The CDR3 is made up of 13 amino acids.

This clone appeared a few times. The rearrangement joins TRBV19 to TRBJ2-5; the D gene could be TRBD1 or TRBD2 (6 bases each). The CDR3 sequence is 15 residues long. Germline V gene lookup returns CDR1 LNHDA and CDR2 SQIVND (reference sequence). V was cut by 2 bases and J by 3 bases, with 13 bases left in between. CDR3 DNA sequence: TGTGCCAGTAGTATATACGCCGGGGGCGAAGAGACCCAGTACTTC. Translation: CASSIYAGGEETQYF.

The V call is TRBV5-5, the J call TRBJ1-2, with 9 bases that match TRBD1. This CDR3 has 15 residues. V shed 7 bases, J shed 1 base, and the junction held 8 bases outside the gene matches. Germline assignment: CDR1 SGHKS and CDR2 YYEKEE (reference sequence). Here the CDR3 DNA reads TGTGCCAGCTATAAACAGGGGGCTCTTAACTATGGCTACACCTTC. As protein: CASYKQGALNYGYTF.

This chain uses TRBV18 with TRBJ1-4, with 8 bases lining up with TRBD1. The CDR3 contains 14 residues. With 6 bases clipped from V and 8 bases from J, the junction kept 8 bases outside the gene matches. The germline gives CDR1 KGHSH, CDR2 LQKENI. DNA of the CDR3: TGTGCCAGCTCGACCGGGACAGGTGCCGAAAAACTGTTTTTT. It yields the protein CASSTGTGAEKLFF.

The gene calls are TRBV14 and TRBJ2-2; TRBD2 is a possible D gene (5 bases). In germline, CDR1 is SGHDN, CDR2 FVKESK. V lost 1 base and J 7 bases, leaving 16 bases between the germline ends. The CDR3 consists of 16 residues. This CDR3 is CASSQGITGYGGELFF. For the CDR3, the DNA is TGTGCCAGCAGCCAAGGGATTACGGGGTACGGCGGGGAGCTGTTTTTT.

The gene calls are TRBV7-8 and TRBJ1-2; 8 bases match TRBD1. This CDR3 is built from 15 residues. The germline CDR1 and CDR2 sequences are SGHVS and FQNEAQ. Trimming cost V 5 bases and J 5 bases; bases outside gene matches: 10. DNA for the CDR3: TGTGCCAGCAGCCTGACGGACAGGGCGCGTTATGGCTACACCTTC. Protein: CASSLTDRARYGYTF.

The rearrangement joins TRBV7-8 to TRBJ1-5; maybe TRBD1 (6 bases). The ends were cut back, 5 bases at V and 6 bases at J, with 14 bases in the middle. The length of the CDR3 is 14 residues. Germline CDR1 reads SGHVS; CDR2 reads FQNEAQ. The CDR3 coding sequence is TGTGCCAGCAGCATAACGAACAGGGCTCAGCCCCAGCATTTT. Translation gives CASSITNRAQPQHF. Using reference TRBV7-8 and TRBJ1-5 for the parts outside the CDR3, the full variable domain is GAGVSQSPRYKVAKRGQDVALRCDPISGHVSLFWYQQALGQGPEFLTYFQNEAQLDKSGLPSDRFFAERPEGSVSTLKIQRTQQEDSAVYLCASSITNRAQPQHFGDGTRLSIL.

This chain uses TRBV6-5 with TRBJ2-3; TRBD1 agrees at 8 bases. V lost 7 bases and J lost 8; bases outside the gene matches: 8. Germline-derived CDR1 and CDR2 are MNHEY and SVGAGI. The CDR3 has 13 residues. DNA of the CDR3: TGTGCCAGCAATCAGGGGGCGCGGGGTACGCAGTATTTT. It yields the protein CASNQGARGTQYF.

The V call is TRBV7-8, the J call TRBJ2-7; D is undetermined. Germline loops: CDR1 SGHVS, CDR2 FQNEAQ. Between the trimmed V and J ends, which lost 5 bases and 4 bases, there was a span of 6 bases. This CDR3 spans 11 amino acids. DNA of the CDR3: TGTGCCAGCAGCCTTCGATACGAGCAGTACTTC. Its protein product is CASSLRYEQYF.

This clone was seen more than once but under ten times. This chain uses TRBV6-5 with TRBJ1-5, with D possibly TRBD1 on 6 matching bases. The V gene lost 6 bases and the J gene lost 1 base, with 13 bases spanning the gap. Germline V CDR1 and CDR2: MNHEY, SVGAGI. This CDR3 region has 15 residues. In nucleotides, the CDR3 is TGTGCCAGCAGCCGGGACACCAGGAGCAATCAGCCCCAGCATTTT. This codes for CASSRDTRSNQPQHF.

This clone was picked up one time. The V and J genes are TRBV18 and TRBJ1-1, with D perhaps TRBD1 (6 bases). CDR3 length equals 14 residues. The V end lost 4 bases, the J end lost 1 base, and 10 bases lay between the germline ends. Per the germline V gene, CDR1 is KGHSH and CDR2 is LQKENI. CDR3 sequence: CASSLQDRNTEAFF. CDR3 nucleotide sequence: TGTGCCAGCTCACTACAGGACAGGAACACTGAAGCTTTCTTT.